The 11 T cell receptor beta chains given below trace back to one sample, sequenced in a study of human T cells and chemical hapten exposure. A single record per CDR3 protein comes from TCRdb applying MiXCR to the RACE reads. The sample gives 90,000 or so distinct CDR3 sequences, 8.5% of which show up once; just over 2.5% is in the top ten. Time point reported: pre-sensitization, week 0. Treatment: therapeutic diphenylcyclopropenone sensitization with weekly scalp DPC. This material consisted of whole blood, taken in connection with sensitization to the hapten diphenylcyclopropenone (DPC). The receptors originated from a man aged 35-49 years with alopecia areata. Some clones in this sample may be carry-over from other donors' samples.

This clonotype was seen repeatedly, ten times or more. V gene TRBV24-1 combines with J gene TRBJ1-5, with D perhaps TRBD1 (5 bases). CDR1 is KGHDR, CDR2 SFDVKD, per germline. V was cut by 3 bases and J by 7 bases, with 6 bases left in between. This CDR3 is 12 amino acids long. CDR3 sequence (DNA): TGTGCCACCAGTGATCCAGGGCAGCCCCAGCATTTT. Protein sequence: CATSDPGQPQHF.

This clonotype has ten or more counts. The chain is built from TRBV6-2 or TRBV6-3 and TRBJ2-3, with 7 nucleotides matching TRBD1. The germline CDR1 and CDR2 sequences are MNHEY and SVGEGT. V shed 5 bases, J shed 5 bases, and the junction held 4 bases outside the gene matches. The CDR3 totals 13 residues. For the CDR3, the DNA is TGTGCCAGCAGTGGAAACAGGGGAGATACGCAGTATTTT. This sequence encodes CASSGNRGDTQYF.

This chain joins TRBV12-3 or TRBV12-4 and TRBJ1-5; D perhaps matches TRBD1 (6 bases). The CDR3 sequence is 16 residues long. Trimming removed 5 bases from V and 2 bases from J, with 16 bases in between. The CDR3 DNA follows: TGTGCCAGCAGTCTGATGGGGGCCGGGGGCAATCAGCCCCAGCATTTT. Translation gives CASSLMGAGGNQPQHF.

This chain joins TRBV28 and TRBJ2-1; D remains unclear. V dropped 3 bases and J dropped 6 bases, with 6 bases sitting between them. This CDR3 has 12 amino acids. The germline CDR1 and CDR2 sequences are MDHEN and SYDVKM. The CDR3 DNA is TGTGCCAGCAGTTTCAGAGTCAATGAGCAGTTCTTC. It codes for CASSFRVNEQFF. Full variable domain (missing parts from reference TRBV28 and TRBJ2-1): DVKVTQSSRYLVKRTGEKVFLECVQDMDHENMFWYRQDPGLGLRLIYFSYDVKMKEKGDIPEGYSVSREKKERFSLILESASTNQTSMYLCASSFRVNEQFFGPGTRLTVL.

This clonotype was seen repeatedly, ten times or more. The rearrangement uses TRBV28 and TRBJ2-7; D not resolved. V dropped 4 bases and J dropped 2 bases, with 12 bases sitting between them. Germline CDR1 MDHEN, CDR2 SYDVKM. This CDR3 has 14 amino acids. This chain's CDR3 is CASSSAVATYEQYV. Written as DNA, the CDR3 is TGTGCCAGCAGTTCGGCAGTAGCTACCTACGAGCAGTACGTC.

This clonotype was counted ten times or more. The chain links TRBV12-3 or TRBV12-4 to TRBJ1-5; D remains ambiguous. The V gene lost 2 bases and the J gene lost 4 bases, with 9 bases spanning the gap. The CDR3 length is 14 residues. CDR3 DNA: TGTGCCAGCAGTTTACGGATAGGGAATCAGCCCCAGCATTTT. Protein product: CASSLRIGNQPQHF.

V and J are TRBV7-9 and TRBJ2-7, with D possibly being TRBD2 (5 bases). V dropped 5 bases and J dropped 0 bases, with 14 bases sitting between them. The CDR3 is 15 residues long. The germline gives CDR1 SEHNR, CDR2 FQNEAQ (reference sequence). In nucleotides, the CDR3 is TGTGCCAGCAGCGGGAGCGGTCCGAGCTCCTACGAGCAGTACTTC. It specifies CASSGSGPSSYEQYF.

This clonotype was seen at least ten times. The V call is TRBV7-7, the J call TRBJ2-7, with D possibly being TRBD2 (5 bases). The germline V gene has CDR1 SSHAT and CDR2 FNYEAQ (reference sequence). The CDR3 loop spans 16 amino acids. The CDR3 loop reads CASSLAHISPTYEQYV. CDR3 nucleotide sequence: TGTGCTAGCAGCTTAGCGCATATTAGCCCTACCTACGAGCAGTACGTC.

The chain couples TRBV3-1 to TRBJ1-1; possibly TRBD1 for D (6 bases). The CDR3 runs to 16 residues. The V and J ends lost 6 bases and 0 bases respectively, with 17 bases between them. The V gene's germline CDR1 is LGHDT and CDR2 YNNKEL (reference sequence). The CDR3 sequence is CASRPGGREMNTEAFF. The DNA of the CDR3 is TGTGCCAGCAGACCCGGGGGCAGGGAGATGAACACTGAAGCTTTCTTT. The full variable domain, with the rest looked up from reference TRBV3-1 and TRBJ1-1, is DTAVSQTPKYLVTQMGNDKSIKCEQNLGHDTMYWYKQDSKKFLKIMFSYNNKELIINETVPNRFSPKSPDKAHLNLHINSLELGDSAVYFCASRPGGREMNTEAFFGQGTRLTVV.

This clonotype was recorded a few times. The rearrangement links TRBV9 to TRBJ2-1, with TRBD2 matching 11 bases. The CDR3 is 20 amino acids. CDR1 is SGDLS and CDR2 is YYNGEE in the germline V gene. The junction had 19 bases not matched to a gene; V was cut back by 4 bases and J by 4 bases. This chain's CDR3 is CASSPEAGTSGGANYNEQFF. CDR3 DNA sequence: TGTGCCAGCAGCCCGGAAGCCGGGACTAGCGGTGGAGCTAATTACAATGAGCAGTTCTTC.

This clonotype was observed at least ten times. The chain uses TRBV27 and TRBJ2-7; TRBD2 aligns across 10 bases. The CDR3 covers 15 residues. Germline assignment: CDR1 MNHEY and CDR2 SMNVEV (reference sequence). Germline trimming cut 6 bases from V and 1 base from J; bases unmatched to any gene: 6. The CDR3: CASSLLAGKSYEQYF. The CDR3 nucleotides are TGTGCCAGCAGCCTACTAGCGGGAAAGTCCTACGAGCAGTACTTC.